Described below is a single T cell receptor (beta chain) sequence and its context. Its antigen is unknown. Template for every sorted-subset replicate PCR totaled about 0.2 ug DNA, roughly 30,000 T cell genomes. Sequenced by immunoSEQ multiplex PCR; TCRdb stores in-frame clones only, minus some. This table holds about 2 million clones, 85% to 95% found once. Healthy and HIV-negative, the adult donors had no recent acute infections or vaccinations. V lost 1 base, J lost 9 bases, and 7 bases lay in between. The CDR3 is 12 amino acids. Germline V gives CDR1 SEHNR, CDR2 FQNEAQ (reference sequence). These data come from a study of shared clonotypes between healthy human individuals. Study-level results: Sequencing depth was expected to affect clonotype sharing among donors. Generally, naive subsets came out with larger estimated richness than memory subsets.

Sequencing input: naive CD4+ T cells sorted from blood. The subset is: CD45RA+ positively selected. The chain couples TRBV7-9 to TRBJ2-1, with D tentatively TRBD1 (5 bases). The TCR comes from a man aged 18 to 30 in good health. The chain's CDR3 is CASSLEGVEQFF. The CDR3 coding sequence is TGTGCCAGCAGCTTAGAAGGGGTTGAGCAGTTCTTC. The complete variable domain, with remaining parts taken from reference TRBV7-9 and TRBJ2-1, reads DTGVSQNPRHKITKRGQNVTFRCDPISEHNRLYWYRQTLGQGPEFLTYFQNEAQLEKSRLLSDRFSAERPKGSFSTLEIQRTEQGDSAMYLCASSLEGVEQFFGPGTRLTVL.